This T cell receptor beta chain was recovered during a study of T cell responses to AZD1222 COVID-19 vaccine. Notes on the study in general: It should be noted that donors were predominantly white British and more often female, and clonal diversity was possibly underestimated. In all cases, repertoires were sampled only after the peak T cell response.

Worth noting for this clone: Its antigen is as yet unknown.

The method was immunoSEQ multiplex PCR; TCRdb's version includes in-frame clones alone and lacks a portion of them. This table has approximately 130,000 clones, roughly 92% appearing once. Germline CDR1 is MNHEY and CDR2 is SVGEGT. V was shortened by 2 bases and J by 4 bases, with 8 bases between the two germline ends. The CDR3 has 13 amino acids. Sequenced material: peripheral blood, taken 28 days after the second AZD1222 dose. This receptor was obtained from an adult who received the AZD1222 COVID-19 vaccine. The V call is TRBV6-2 or TRBV6-3, the J call TRBJ1-1, with D tentatively TRBD1 (5 bases). The CDR3 region has the DNA TGTGCCAGCAGTTACGAGAGGGGCACTGAAGCTTTCTTT. Translation: CASSYERGTEAFF.